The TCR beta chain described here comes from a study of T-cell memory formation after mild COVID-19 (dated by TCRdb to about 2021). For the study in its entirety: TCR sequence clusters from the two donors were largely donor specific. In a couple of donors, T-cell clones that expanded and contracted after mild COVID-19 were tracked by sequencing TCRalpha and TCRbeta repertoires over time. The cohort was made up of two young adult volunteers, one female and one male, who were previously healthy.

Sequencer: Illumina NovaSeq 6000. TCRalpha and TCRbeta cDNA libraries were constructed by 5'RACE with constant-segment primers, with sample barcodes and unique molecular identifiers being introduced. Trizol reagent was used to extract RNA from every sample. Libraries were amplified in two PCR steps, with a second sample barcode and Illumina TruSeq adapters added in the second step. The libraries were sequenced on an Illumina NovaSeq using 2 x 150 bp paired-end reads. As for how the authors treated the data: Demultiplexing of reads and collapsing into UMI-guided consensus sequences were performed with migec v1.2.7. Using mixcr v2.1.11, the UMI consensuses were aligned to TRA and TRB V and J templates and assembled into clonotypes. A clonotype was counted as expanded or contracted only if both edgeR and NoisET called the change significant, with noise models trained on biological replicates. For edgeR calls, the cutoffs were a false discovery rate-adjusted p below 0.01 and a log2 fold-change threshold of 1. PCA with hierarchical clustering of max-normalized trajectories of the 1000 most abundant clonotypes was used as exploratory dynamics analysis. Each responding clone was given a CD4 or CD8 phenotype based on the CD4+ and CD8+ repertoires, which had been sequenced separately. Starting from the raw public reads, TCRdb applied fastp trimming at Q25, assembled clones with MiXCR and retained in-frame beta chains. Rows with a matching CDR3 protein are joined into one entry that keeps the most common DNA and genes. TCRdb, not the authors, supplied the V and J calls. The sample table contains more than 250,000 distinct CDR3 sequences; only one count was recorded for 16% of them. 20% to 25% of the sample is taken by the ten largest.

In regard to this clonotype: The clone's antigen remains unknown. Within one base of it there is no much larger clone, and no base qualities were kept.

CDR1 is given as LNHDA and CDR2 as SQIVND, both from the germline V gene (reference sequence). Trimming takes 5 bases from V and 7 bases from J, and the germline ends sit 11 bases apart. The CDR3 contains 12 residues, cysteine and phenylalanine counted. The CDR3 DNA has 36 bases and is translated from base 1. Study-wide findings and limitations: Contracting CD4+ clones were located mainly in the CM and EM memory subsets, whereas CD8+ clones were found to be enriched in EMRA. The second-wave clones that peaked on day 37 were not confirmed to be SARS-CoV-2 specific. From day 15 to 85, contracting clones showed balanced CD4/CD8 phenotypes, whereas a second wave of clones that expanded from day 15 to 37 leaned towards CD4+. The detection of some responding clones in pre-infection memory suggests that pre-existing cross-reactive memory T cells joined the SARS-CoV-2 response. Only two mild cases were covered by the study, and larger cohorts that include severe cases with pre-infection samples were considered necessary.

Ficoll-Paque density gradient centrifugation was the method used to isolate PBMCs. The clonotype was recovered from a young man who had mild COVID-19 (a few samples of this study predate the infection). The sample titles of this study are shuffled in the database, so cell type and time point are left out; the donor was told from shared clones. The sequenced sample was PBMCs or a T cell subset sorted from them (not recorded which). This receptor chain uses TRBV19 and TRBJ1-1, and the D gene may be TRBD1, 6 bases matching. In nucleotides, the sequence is TGTGCCAGTAGTCGACAGGCCTTTGAAGCTTTCTTT. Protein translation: CASSRQAFEAFF. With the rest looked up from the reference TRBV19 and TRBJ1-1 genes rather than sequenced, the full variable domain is DGGITQSPKYLFRKEGQNVTLSCEQNLNHDAMYWYRQDPGQGLRLIYYSQIVNDFQKGDIAEGYSVSREKKESFPLTVTSAQKNPTAFYLCASSRQAFEAFFGQGTRLTVV.